This T cell receptor beta chain was sequenced during a study of T cells in Graves' hyperthyroidism and ophthalmopathy. The CDR3 extends over 11 amino acids. The germline V gene encodes CDR1 LGHNT and CDR2 FRNRAP. V lost 6 bases and J 4 bases, leaving 6 bases between the germline ends. Note on this clonotype: What it binds is not known.

When ophthalmopathy did not progress within 18 months, Graves' hyperthyroidism was considered stable. Fresh peripheral blood, approximately 10 ml, yielded the PBMCs. General study points: Researchers found most expanded thyroid clonotypes above 0.001 in blood as well. With a median lead of approximately six months before onset, the model predicted ophthalmopathy.

Researchers took RNA transcripts and amplified the TCR beta CDR3 regions from them. A set of HTBI primers served as the primers for a first-round RT-PCR of the TCR CDR3. TCRdb used MiXCR to reprocess the multiplex PCR reads, holding one entry per CDR3 protein. This table holds approximately 200,000 distinct CDR3 sequences, around 16% found once. The receptor was isolated from a man between 35 and 55 years old with Graves' hyperthyroidism. Sequences were obtained from blood. V usage is TRBV12-5 and J usage is TRBJ2-5; D is unresolved. The CDR3 DNA sequence: TGTGCTAGTGGGTCAGGAGAGACCCAGTACTTC. This encodes CASGSGETQYF.